Listed below are T cell receptor beta chains from one sample, sequenced in a study of cytomegalovirus exposure and HLA in healthy donors. The method was immunoSEQ multiplex PCR; TCRdb's version includes in-frame clones alone and lacks a portion of them. This table holds 150,000 to 200,000 clones, around 76% found once. Specimen: PBMCs. The receptors were gathered from a woman aged 40 to 50 in good health and CMV-seronegative. CDR3s leave out the opening cysteine and the closing phenylalanine or tryptophan. Fields, in order: CDR3 length, V gene, CDR3 protein.

14	TRBV5-4	ASSPAPSGNIGELF
10	TRBV28	ASSSQDTEAF
13	TRBV6-1	ASEPGKSGADTQY
13	TRBV27	ASKGQRGATGELF
13	TRBV6-5	ASSPMKGGVRGYT
13	TRBV15	ATSRDRGKVTEAF
19	TRBV27	ASSFSYPGTSGGDSTDTQY
7	TRBV11-2	ASSLIEY
14	TRBV19	ASRHTGGDTNQPQH
15	TRBV15	ATSRVPKVGQGAEQF
14	TRBV5-1	ASSLEGQGGNEKLF
12	TRBV2	ASSSGRSYNEQF
13	TRBV11-2	ASSLADRAWETQY
17	TRBV27	ASSPRLAGGRTGANVLT
11	TRBV9	ASSGAEGTEAF
13	TRBV4-2	ASSQETGFAYEQY
12	TRBV7-9	ASSLDGSNQPQH
11	TRBV7-8	ASSYTVDTEAF
11	TRBV2	ASSGQGNYGYT
9	TRBV20-1	SATMAREAF
11	TRBV25-1	ASTTAGGNEQF
9	TRBV12-5	ASGLNNEQF
13	TRBV9	ASSVGWSSTDTQY
13	TRBV7-2	ASSLTRGTLYEQY
12	TRBV7-3	ASSSQGLDQPQH